This TCR beta chain was sequenced during a study of tumor-infiltrating lymphocytes in primary liver carcinoma. The authors made TCR beta cDNA from roughly 480 ng total RNA with a constant-region primer. Slightly modified ARM-PCR served as the procedure for the TCR beta libraries. These libraries came from three rounds of nested multiplex PCR. Via MiXCR, TCRdb re-called the multiplex PCR reads, giving one row per CDR3 protein. The sample lists around 330,000 distinct CDR3 sequences, about 50% occurring once. This clonotype was seen once. The source of the blood RNA was unsorted whole blood, and germline DNA was extracted as well. The sample was peripheral blood. The origin of this receptor is a woman in her twenties or thirties with primary liver carcinoma and hepatitis B virus infection.

The CDR3 reads CASPEDRSGANVLTF. Here the CDR3 DNA reads TGTGCCAGCCCTGAGGACCGCTCTGGGGCCAACGTCCTGACTTTC. The chain combines TRBV6-1 with TRBJ2-6; D is unclear. Trimming pared 8 bases from V and 0 bases from J, leaving 11 bases between. The CDR3 extends over 15 amino acids. Germline V gene data show CDR1 as MNHNS and CDR2 as SASEGT.